This T cell receptor beta chain was captured in a study of blood T cell repertoires in COVID-19. Study background: Samples of COVID-19 (acute and convalescent) were obtained from the United States, Italy and Spain. T cells, B-cell-depleted T cells, or PBMCs supplied cDNA or gDNA.

The germline V gene has CDR1 ENHRY and CDR2 SYGVKD. There are 16 residues in the CDR3. The V gene end was trimmed by 3 bases and the J gene end by 7 bases; junction bases not matched to a gene: 13. Study processing details: How many nucleated cells were present was estimated from reference gene primer amplification. Using immunoSEQ multiplex PCR, the repertoire was profiled, and TCRdb retains in-frame clones only, with some absent. The DNA was the basis for D and trimming; V, J and clone size are from that table. The data contain roughly 240,000 clones, about 90% of them singletons. This clonotype was obtained from a woman in her 30s who had recovered from COVID-19. The chain carries TRBV10-3 and TRBJ1-2; 8 nucleotides line up with TRBD1. Sequenced: peripheral blood. CDR3 sequence: CAISDRLMDRASGYTF. The CDR3 nucleotides read TGTGCCATCAGTGACCGCTTGATGGACAGGGCAAGTGGCTACACCTTC.